This TCR beta chain came from a study of shared T cell receptors in the human thymus. The repertoire was sequenced with immunoSEQ multiplex PCR; TCRdb's copy has only in-frame clones and lacks some. Among hundreds of thousands of clones listed, 70% to 90% were seen once. This clone has only a few counts. These data were also filed under a second study, of human thymus T cells. That study adds: Samples came from healthy Finnish infants during open corrective cardiac surgery. Thymic as well as blood repertoires seemed to favor certain V and J genes unevenly.

This receptor was taken from a girl under two years old with a congenital heart defect. Sequencing was done on a sample of thymocytes.

In DNA form, the CDR3 reads TGCGCCAGCACCCGACAGGCACTAGCGGACGGCGATGAATATACCGGGGAGCTGTTTTTT. Its protein product is CASTRQALADGDEYTGELFF. The genes are TRBV5-1 and TRBJ2-2; 8 nucleotides match TRBD2. This CDR3 is 20 amino acids long. Germline V gene sequence: CDR1 SGHRS, CDR2 YFSETQ. The trim removed 6 bases at V and 5 bases at J, leaving 24 bases unmatched.